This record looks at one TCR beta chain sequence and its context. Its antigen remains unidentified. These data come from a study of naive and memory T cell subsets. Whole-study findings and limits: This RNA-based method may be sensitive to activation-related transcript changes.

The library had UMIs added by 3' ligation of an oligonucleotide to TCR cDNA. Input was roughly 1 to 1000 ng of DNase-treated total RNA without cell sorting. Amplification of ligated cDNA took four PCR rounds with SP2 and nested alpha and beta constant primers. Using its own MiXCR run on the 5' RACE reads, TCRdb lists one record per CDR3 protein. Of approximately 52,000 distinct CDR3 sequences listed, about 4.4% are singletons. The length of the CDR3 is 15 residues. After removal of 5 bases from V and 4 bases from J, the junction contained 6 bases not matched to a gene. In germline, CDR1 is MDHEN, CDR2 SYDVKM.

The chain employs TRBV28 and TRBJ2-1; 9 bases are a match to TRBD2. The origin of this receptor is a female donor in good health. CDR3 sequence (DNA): TGTGCCAGCAGTCCCGCGGGAGGGCCTTACAATGAGCAGTTCTTC. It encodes CASSPAGGPYNEQFF. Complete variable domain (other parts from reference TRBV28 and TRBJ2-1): DVKVTQSSRYLVKRTGEKVFLECVQDMDHENMFWYRQDPGLGLRLIYFSYDVKMKEKGDIPEGYSVSREKKERFSLILESASTNQTSMYLCASSPAGGPYNEQFFGPGTRLTVL.